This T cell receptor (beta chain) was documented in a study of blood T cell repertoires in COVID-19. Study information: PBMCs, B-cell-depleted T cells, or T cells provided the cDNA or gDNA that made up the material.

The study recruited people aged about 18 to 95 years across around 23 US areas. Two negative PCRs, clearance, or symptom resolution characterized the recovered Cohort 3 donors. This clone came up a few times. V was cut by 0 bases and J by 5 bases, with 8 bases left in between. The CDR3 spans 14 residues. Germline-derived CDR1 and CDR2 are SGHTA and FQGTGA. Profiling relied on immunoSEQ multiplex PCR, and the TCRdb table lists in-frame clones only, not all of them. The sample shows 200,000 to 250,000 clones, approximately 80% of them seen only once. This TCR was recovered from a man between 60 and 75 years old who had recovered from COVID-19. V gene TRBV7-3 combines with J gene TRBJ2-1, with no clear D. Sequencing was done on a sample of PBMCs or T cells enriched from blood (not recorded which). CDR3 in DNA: TGTGCCAGCAGCTTAACGGCCAGAAACAATGAGCAGTTCTTC. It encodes CASSLTARNNEQFF.